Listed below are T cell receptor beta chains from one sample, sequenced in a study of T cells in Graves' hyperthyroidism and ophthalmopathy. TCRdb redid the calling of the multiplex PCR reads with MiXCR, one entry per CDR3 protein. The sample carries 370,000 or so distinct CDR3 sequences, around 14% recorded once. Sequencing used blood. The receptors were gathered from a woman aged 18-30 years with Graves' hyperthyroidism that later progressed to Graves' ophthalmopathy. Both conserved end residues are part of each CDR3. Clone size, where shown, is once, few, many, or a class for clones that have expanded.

CDR3 protein: CSASGTGAQPQHF
clone size: few
J gene: TRBJ1-5
CDR3 length: 13
V gene: TRBV20-1

CDR3 protein: CASSPGLAGVLDTQYF
clone size: many
J gene: TRBJ2-3
CDR3 length: 16
V gene: TRBV3-1

CDR3 protein: CASSFKSGGRNQPQHF
clone size: -
J gene: TRBJ1-5
CDR3 length: 16
V gene: TRBV6-1

CDR3 protein: CASSLSARANVEAFF
clone size: many
J gene: TRBJ1-1
CDR3 length: 15
V gene: TRBV28

CDR3 protein: CSARFPDSWYEQYF
clone size: few
J gene: TRBJ2-7
CDR3 length: 14
V gene: TRBV20-1

CDR3 protein: CASSSGDGPYEQYF
clone size: -
J gene: TRBJ2-7
CDR3 length: 14
V gene: TRBV7-9

CDR3 protein: CASSPLFGTDRGRPHEQYF
clone size: many
J gene: TRBJ2-7
CDR3 length: 19
V gene: TRBV11-2

CDR3 protein: CASRKSSGTPEAFF
clone size: few
J gene: TRBJ1-1
CDR3 length: 14
V gene: TRBV19

CDR3 protein: CASSTKDFYGYTF
clone size: few
J gene: TRBJ1-2
CDR3 length: 13
V gene: TRBV19

CDR3 protein: CASSLKSLGRATRETQYF
clone size: many
J gene: TRBJ2-5
CDR3 length: 18
V gene: TRBV27

CDR3 protein: CSARRGLEGTQYF
clone size: few
J gene: TRBJ2-5
CDR3 length: 13
V gene: TRBV20-1

CDR3 protein: CATSVGFLHEQFF
clone size: -
J gene: TRBJ2-1
CDR3 length: 13
V gene: TRBV24-1

CDR3 protein: CASSQAGARGNEQFF
clone size: many
J gene: TRBJ2-1
CDR3 length: 15
V gene: TRBV3-1

CDR3 protein: CASSAVRDEQFF
clone size: many
J gene: TRBJ2-1
CDR3 length: 12
V gene: TRBV7-3

CDR3 protein: CASSSRSTGPTNEKLFF
clone size: many
J gene: TRBJ1-4
CDR3 length: 17
V gene: TRBV7-9

CDR3 protein: CASSRGGLADYNEQFF
clone size: -
J gene: TRBJ2-1
CDR3 length: 16
V gene: TRBV5-1

CDR3 protein: CAGDRDGPNEQFF
clone size: -
J gene: TRBJ2-1
CDR3 length: 13
V gene: TRBV30